This TCR beta chain was profiled in a study of blood T cells in healthy people across ages. The CDR3 is 15 residues long. The V gene lost 4 bases and the J gene lost 1 base, with 16 bases spanning the gap. Germline assignment: CDR1 DFQATT and CDR2 SNEGSKA (reference sequence). Then a second PCR, running roughly 7 to 11 cycles, was carried out with a sample-barcoded 5' primer and a J-beta primer mix. TCRdb called the 5' RACE reads again in MiXCR, with one record for every CDR3 protein. The sample holds about 2 million distinct CDR3 sequences, around 48% seen once. A note on this clonotype: Its antigen is unknown.

Broader study findings: A strong correlation was found between TCR beta diversity and the percentage of naive T cells. Significant beta diversity loss was already apparent by age about 42, declining roughly linearly.

Sequenced: blood. The sequence derives from a woman in her forties in good health. This chain joins TRBV20-1 and TRBJ2-5; unclear D gene. As DNA, the CDR3 is TGCAGTGCTATGACCTTAAAAGCCGCCCAAGAGACCCAGTACTTC. This codes for CSAMTLKAAQETQYF.